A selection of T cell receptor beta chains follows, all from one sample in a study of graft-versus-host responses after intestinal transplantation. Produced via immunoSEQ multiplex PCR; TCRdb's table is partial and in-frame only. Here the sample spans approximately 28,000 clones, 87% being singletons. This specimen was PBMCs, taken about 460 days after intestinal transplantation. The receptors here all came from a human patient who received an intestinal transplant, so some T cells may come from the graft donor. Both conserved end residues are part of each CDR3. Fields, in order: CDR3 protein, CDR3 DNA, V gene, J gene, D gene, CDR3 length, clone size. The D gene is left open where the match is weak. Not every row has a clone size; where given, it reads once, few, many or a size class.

CDR3: CASSTSGGTDTQYF
DNA: TGTGCCAGTAGTACTAGCGGGGGAACAGATACGCAGTATTTT
V: TRBV19
J: TRBJ2-3
D: TRBD2
length: 14
size: NA

CDR3: CASTSNGIAGTGWYF
DNA: TGCGCCAGCACCTCCAACGGGATAGCGGGGACCGGGTGGTACTTC
V: TRBV5-1
J: TRBJ2-5
D: TRBD2
length: 15
size: NA

CDR3: CASSPHPGMATGELFF
DNA: TGTGCCAGCAGCCCACATCCCGGGATGGCCACCGGGGAGCTGTTTTTT
V: TRBV11-1
J: TRBJ2-2
D: NA
length: 16
size: NA

CDR3: CASSSGAYEQYF
DNA: TGTGCCAGCAGCTCCGGGGCCTACGAGCAGTACTTC
V: TRBV6-5
J: TRBJ2-7
D: NA
length: 12
size: once

CDR3: CASSRPEGQGETQYF
DNA: TGTGCCAGCAGCCGACCTGAGGGACAGGGAGAGACCCAGTACTTC
V: TRBV5-4
J: TRBJ2-5
D: TRBD1
length: 15
size: NA

CDR3: CASSQGERGVYAYEQYF
DNA: TGCGCCAGCAGCCAAGGGGAGCGGGGGGTCTACGCCTACGAGCAGTACTTC
V: TRBV4-3
J: TRBJ2-7
D: TRBD2
length: 17
size: NA

CDR3: CASSESGLAAQETQYF
DNA: TGCGCCAGCAGTGAGTCGGGACTAGCGGCACAAGAGACCCAGTACTTC
V: TRBV10-1
J: TRBJ2-5
D: TRBD2
length: 16
size: NA

CDR3: CASRRQETNYGYTF
DNA: TGTGCCAGCAGACGACAGGAGACTAACTATGGCTACACCTTC
V: TRBV2
J: TRBJ1-2
D: NA
length: 14
size: NA

CDR3: CASSSAGGGVDTQYF
DNA: TGCGCCAGCAGCTCGGCGGGGGGCGGGGTAGATACGCAGTATTTT
V: TRBV5-1
J: TRBJ2-3
D: TRBD2
length: 15
size: NA

CDR3: CASSLADSPYEQYF
DNA: TGTGCCAGCAGTTTAGCCGATAGCCCCTACGAGCAGTACTTC
V: TRBV6-5
J: TRBJ2-7
D: NA
length: 14
size: NA

CDR3: CASSISVNTEAFF
DNA: TGTGCCAGTAGTATATCCGTGAACACTGAAGCTTTCTTT
V: TRBV19
J: TRBJ1-1
D: NA
length: 13
size: few

CDR3: CASRGQVQANYGYTF
DNA: TGTGCCAGCAGGGGACAGGTGCAGGCTAACTATGGCTACACCTTC
V: TRBV6-1
J: TRBJ1-2
D: TRBD1
length: 15
size: few

CDR3: CATTQGYEQYF
DNA: TGTGCCACCACACAGGGCTACGAGCAGTACTTC
V: TRBV6-1
J: TRBJ2-7
D: NA
length: 11
size: NA

CDR3: CATSREYSNQPQHF
DNA: TGTGCCACCAGCAGAGAGTATAGCAATCAGCCCCAGCATTTT
V: TRBV15
J: TRBJ1-5
D: NA
length: 14
size: once

CDR3: CASSLPGVSNYGYTF
DNA: TGTGCCAGCAGTTTGCCGGGGGTATCTAACTATGGCTACACCTTC
V: TRBV28
J: TRBJ1-2
D: NA
length: 15
size: NA

CDR3: CASSSSEGADNEQFF
DNA: TGCGCCAGCAGCTCTAGTGAAGGGGCCGACAATGAGCAGTTCTTC
V: TRBV5-1
J: TRBJ2-1
D: NA
length: 15
size: NA

CDR3: CASSEYPGDTSTYNEQFF
DNA: TGCGCCAGCAGTGAGTACCCCGGGGACACCTCAACCTACAATGAGCAGTTCTTC
V: TRBV10-1
J: TRBJ2-1
D: NA
length: 18
size: NA

CDR3: CASKFPGSSYNEQLF
DNA: TGTGCCAGCAAGTTCCCAGGCAGCTCCTACAATGAGCAGCTCTTC
V: TRBV27
J: TRBJ2-1
D: NA
length: 15
size: NA

CDR3: CASSLAGGQETQYF
DNA: TGCGCCAGCAGCTTGGCTGGGGGCCAAGAGACCCAGTACTTC
V: TRBV5-1
J: TRBJ2-5
D: NA
length: 14
size: NA

CDR3: CASSVALTGYSYEQYF
DNA: TGTGCCAGCTCCGTTGCACTGACAGGGTACTCCTACGAGCAGTACTTC
V: TRBV18
J: TRBJ2-7
D: TRBD1
length: 16
size: few

CDR3: CASSSGLARHNEQFF
DNA: TGTGCCAGCAGCTCGGGACTAGCGAGGCACAATGAGCAGTTCTTC
V: TRBV5-4
J: TRBJ2-1
D: TRBD2
length: 15
size: NA

CDR3: CASSRASGRYNEQFF
DNA: TGTGCCAGCAGCAGGGCTAGCGGGAGGTACAATGAGCAGTTCTTC
V: TRBV7-9
J: TRBJ2-1
D: TRBD2
length: 15
size: NA

CDR3: CASSLGTYEQYF
DNA: TGTGCCAGCAGCTTGGGAACCTACGAGCAGTACTTC
V: TRBV5-4
J: TRBJ2-7
D: NA
length: 12
size: NA

CDR3: CASSRGQEQYF
DNA: TGTGCCAGCAGTCGCGGACAGGAGCAGTACTTC
V: TRBV6-5
J: TRBJ2-7
D: NA
length: 11
size: NA

CDR3: CASSLVAGSGEMNTEAFF
DNA: TGTGCCAGCAGCTTAGTCGCAGGCAGTGGGGAGATGAACACTGAAGCTTTCTTT
V: TRBV11-2
J: TRBJ1-1
D: NA
length: 18
size: NA

CDR3: CASSLGQADEQYF
DNA: TGTGCCAGCAGCTTAGGACAGGCGGACGAGCAGTACTTC
V: TRBV7-9
J: TRBJ2-7
D: NA
length: 13
size: NA

CDR3: CASSGGRSSYNEQFF
DNA: TGCGCCAGCAGTGGCGGGAGGAGCTCCTACAATGAGCAGTTCTTC
V: TRBV5-1
J: TRBJ2-1
D: TRBD2
length: 15
size: NA

CDR3: CASSLAAGSIHTEAFF
DNA: TGTGCCAGCAGCTTAGCGGCAGGGAGTATCCACACTGAAGCTTTCTTT
V: TRBV11-2
J: TRBJ1-1
D: NA
length: 16
size: NA

CDR3: CASSQLNQPQHF
DNA: TGTGCCAGCAGCCAGTTAAATCAGCCCCAGCATTTT
V: TRBV27
J: TRBJ1-5
D: NA
length: 12
size: NA

CDR3: CASSTGGEQYF
DNA: TGTGCCAGCAGCACAGGGGGGGAGCAGTACTTC
V: TRBV11-2
J: TRBJ2-7
D: TRBD1
length: 11
size: NA

CDR3: CASSYQAAGEETQYF
DNA: TGTGCCAGCAGTTACCAGGCCGCCGGGGAGGAGACCCAGTACTTC
V: TRBV6-5
J: TRBJ2-5
D: NA
length: 15
size: NA

CDR3: CASSLSGGPRETQYF
DNA: TGTGCCAGCAGCCTTAGTGGGGGACCACGGGAGACCCAGTACTTC
V: TRBV9
J: TRBJ2-5
D: NA
length: 15
size: NA

CDR3: CASSVVVVGNTEAFF
DNA: TGTGCCAGCAGCGTAGTCGTCGTTGGGAACACTGAAGCTTTCTTT
V: TRBV9
J: TRBJ1-1
D: NA
length: 15
size: NA

CDR3: CAWSESSSYNEQFF
DNA: TGTGCCTGGAGTGAGTCGAGCTCCTACAATGAGCAGTTCTTC
V: TRBV30
J: TRBJ2-1
D: NA
length: 14
size: NA

CDR3: CAWSRTGGNTEAFF
DNA: TGTGCCTGGAGTAGGACAGGGGGGAACACTGAAGCTTTCTTT
V: TRBV30
J: TRBJ1-1
D: TRBD1
length: 14
size: NA

CDR3: CASSTGPSYEQYF
DNA: TGTGCCAGCAGCACCGGGCCTTCCTACGAGCAGTACTTC
V: TRBV5-4
J: TRBJ2-7
D: NA
length: 13
size: NA

CDR3: CASSLGAGGTEAFF
DNA: TGTGCCAGCAGCTTGGGAGCAGGGGGCACTGAAGCTTTCTTT
V: TRBV5-6
J: TRBJ1-1
D: TRBD1
length: 14
size: NA

CDR3: CAWQTDSYEQYF
DNA: TGTGCCTGGCAGACCGATTCCTACGAGCAGTACTTC
V: TRBV30
J: TRBJ2-7
D: NA
length: 12
size: NA

CDR3: CASSGRDIKNTEAFF
DNA: TGTGCCAGCAGTGGCCGGGACATAAAGAACACTGAAGCTTTCTTT
V: TRBV6-5
J: TRBJ1-1
D: NA
length: 15
size: NA

CDR3: CASRGYEQYF
DNA: TGTGCCAGCAGGGGCTACGAGCAGTACTTC
V: TRBV6-1
J: TRBJ2-7
D: NA
length: 10
size: few

CDR3: CAWSSYLYEQYF
DNA: TGTGCCTGGAGTTCTTACCTCTACGAGCAGTACTTC
V: TRBV30
J: TRBJ2-7
D: NA
length: 12
size: NA

CDR3: CAIRPGQGAGANVLTF
DNA: TGTGCCATCAGACCGGGACAGGGGGCTGGGGCCAACGTCCTGACTTTC
V: TRBV10-3
J: TRBJ2-6
D: TRBD1
length: 16
size: NA

CDR3: CASTRGDYGYTF
DNA: TGTGCCAGCACTCGGGGAGACTATGGCTACACCTTC
V: TRBV6-5
J: TRBJ1-2
D: NA
length: 12
size: NA

CDR3: CASSFTGASYEQYF
DNA: TGTGCCAGCAGCTTTACAGGGGCGAGCTACGAGCAGTACTTC
V: TRBV11-3
J: TRBJ2-7
D: TRBD1
length: 14
size: NA

CDR3: CAISESGYEQYF
DNA: TGTGCCATCAGTGAGAGCGGATACGAGCAGTACTTC
V: TRBV10-3
J: TRBJ2-7
D: NA
length: 12
size: NA

CDR3: CASSLGPATGELFF
DNA: TGTGCCAGCAGCTTAGGCCCAGCCACCGGGGAGCTGTTTTTT
V: TRBV11-1
J: TRBJ2-2
D: NA
length: 14
size: once

CDR3: CAISGSSNQPQHF
DNA: TGTGCCATCAGTGGCAGTAGCAATCAGCCCCAGCATTTT
V: TRBV10-3
J: TRBJ1-5
D: NA
length: 13
size: NA

CDR3: CASSSDSNQPQHF
DNA: TGTGCCAGCAGTTCGGATAGCAATCAGCCCCAGCATTTT
V: TRBV6-6
J: TRBJ1-5
D: NA
length: 13
size: NA

CDR3: CASSDRLADEQFF
DNA: TGTGCCAGCAGTGACCGACTAGCCGATGAGCAGTTCTTC
V: TRBV2
J: TRBJ2-1
D: TRBD2
length: 13
size: NA

CDR3: CASSLVTGRTSEQYF
DNA: TGCGCCAGCAGCTTGGTAACAGGAAGGACTAGCGAGCAGTACTTC
V: TRBV5-1
J: TRBJ2-7
D: TRBD2
length: 15
size: NA

CDR3: CASSLDRGGNTIYF
DNA: TGTGCCAGCAGCTTGGACAGGGGCGGAAACACCATATATTTT
V: TRBV5-6
J: TRBJ1-3
D: TRBD1
length: 14
size: NA